This is a list of T cell receptor beta chains from one sample in a study of blood T cell repertoires in COVID-19. Here immunoSEQ multiplex PCR was the method, and the copy in TCRdb shows in-frame clones only, minus some. This sample has hundreds of thousands of clones, with approximately 90% found just once. Source material: peripheral blood. These receptors all come from a young woman with active or convalescent COVID-19. Both conserved end residues are part of each CDR3. Each record gives: D gene, clone size, J gene, V gene, CDR3 length, CDR3 DNA, CDR3 protein. D genes are given only for firm matches. Expanded clones get a size class; other rows say once, few or many, or leave the size out.

TRBD2,NA,TRBJ2-7,TRBV19,15,TGTGCCAGTAGCCGGACTAGCGGTTCCGCCTACGAGCAGTACTTC,CASSRTSGSAYEQYF
NA,NA,TRBJ2-7,TRBV11-2,12,TGTGCCAGCAGCTTAGATCGGTACGAGCAGTACTTC,CASSLDRYEQYF
NA,NA,TRBJ1-2,TRBV15,15,TGTGCCACCAGCAGACAGGGGAGGGCGGACTATGGCTACACCTTC,CATSRQGRADYGYTF
NA,NA,TRBJ2-7,TRBV10-1,15,TGCGCCAGCACCCTCGAGACACCCACTGTCTACGAGCAGTACTTC,CASTLETPTVYEQYF
NA,NA,TRBJ2-3,TRBV5-6,16,TGTGCCAGCAGCTGGGTGGGGAGGGACAAGACAGATACGCAGTATTTT,CASSWVGRDKTDTQYF
TRBD1,NA,TRBJ2-3,TRBV9,17,TGTGCCAGCAGCGTAGGGGTAGGGGGCCCACGCACAGATACGCAGTATTTT,CASSVGVGGPRTDTQYF
TRBD1,few,TRBJ1-6,TRBV18,14,TGTGCCAGCTCTCCCGACAGGGGGGTTTCACCCCTCCACTTT,CASSPDRGVSPLHF
TRBD1,NA,TRBJ1-4,TRBV6-5,15,TGTGCCAGCAGTCCCGAGACAGGGAAAAATGAAAAACTGTTTTTT,CASSPETGKNEKLFF
NA,NA,TRBJ2-2,TRBV7-9,13,TGTGCCAGCAGCTTAGTATCCACCGGGGAGCTGTTTTTT,CASSLVSTGELFF
TRBD1,NA,TRBJ2-5,TRBV7-8,17,TGTGCCAGCAGCTACAACAGGCAGGGGGTCCACCAAGAGACCCAGTACTTC,CASSYNRQGVHQETQYF
NA,NA,TRBJ2-7,TRBV6-5,16,TGTGCCAGCAGTTACCCTAAACTAGTACCGCCCTACGAGCAGTACTTC,CASSYPKLVPPYEQYF
NA,NA,TRBJ1-2,TRBV6-1,15,TGTGCCAGCAGTGAAGCGTACAGGGTTAACTATGGCTACACCTTC,CASSEAYRVNYGYTF
NA,few,TRBJ1-4,TRBV6-5,13,TGTGCCAGTTTTGGGGGGAGCGGGGAAAAACTGTTTTTT,CASFGGSGEKLFF
NA,NA,TRBJ1-5,TRBV29-1,15,TGCAGCGTTGAAGATCTATGGGAGGGGCACCTCACCCAGCATTTT,CSVEDLWEGHLTQHF
NA,once,TRBJ2-1,TRBV2,12,TGTGCCAGCAGTGAATTTGTAAATGAGCAGTTCTTC,CASSEFVNEQFF
NA,NA,TRBJ1-1,TRBV19,14,TGTGCCAGTAGTTTCTTACATCTGAACACTGAAGCTTTCTTT,CASSFLHLNTEAFF
TRBD2,NA,TRBJ2-7,TRBV5-1,14,TGCGCCAGCAGCCCGGGACTAGCGTCCTACGAGCAGTACTTC,CASSPGLASYEQYF
NA,few,TRBJ1-2,TRBV18,14,TGTGCCAGCTCGCGTAACGGGGATAACTATGGCTACACCTTC,CASSRNGDNYGYTF
NA,few,TRBJ1-4,TRBV7-9,14,TGTGCCAGCAGCCACCGGGACTCTGGTGAAAAACTGTTTTTT,CASSHRDSGEKLFF
TRBD1,NA,TRBJ1-6,TRBV27,16,TGTGCCAGCAGTTTAACCGGACAGGGCTATAATTCACCCCTCCACTTT,CASSLTGQGYNSPLHF
TRBD2,once,TRBJ2-1,TRBV29-1,14,TGCAGCGCCCTAGCGGGGGCCCTCTACAATGAGCAGTTCTTC,CSALAGALYNEQFF
NA,NA,TRBJ1-1,TRBV30,15,TGTGCCTGGAGTACCCTGGCAGGGGCCTCCCTGGCAGCTTTCTTT,CAWSTLAGASLAAFF
NA,NA,TRBJ2-3,TRBV6-6,15,TGTGCCAGCAGAACGGGGGAATCAACCCGAGATACGCAGTATTTT,CASRTGESTRDTQYF
NA,NA,TRBJ2-1,TRBV18,13,TGTGCCAGCTCGACTGACAGAAGGTGGGAGCAGTTCTTC,CASSTDRRWEQFF